These T cell receptor beta chains were read from a single sample in a study of PD-L1 blockade in urothelial cancer. Libraries were prepared by immunoSEQ multiplex PCR; TCRdb keeps only in-frame clonotypes and omits some of them. The sample has about 91,000 clones; less than 90% are singletons. Sample: PBMCs, taken around atezolizumab (anti-PD-L1) treatment. These receptors all come from a man aged 65 to 85 with urothelial cancer. Both conserved end residues are part of each CDR3. A D gene is named only where the DNA matches it firmly. Clone size appears in some rows only: once, few, many, or a class for an expanded clone.

TRBJ1-4,many,NA,TRBV9,CASRGVANEKLFF,TGTGCCTCACGAGGCGTGGCTAATGAAAAACTGTTTTTT
TRBJ1-2,few,NA,TRBV11-2,CASSPPPANYGYTF,TGTGCCAGCAGCCCCCCTCCGGCTAACTATGGCTACACCTTC
TRBJ2-3,once,TRBD2,TRBV5-1,CASSLSAGVSDTQYF,TGCGCCAGCAGCTTGTCCGCGGGGGTTTCAGATACGCAGTATTTT
TRBJ2-5,NA,NA,TRBV2,CASRRRGANQETQYF,TGTGCCAGCAGGCGACGGGGGGCGAACCAAGAGACCCAGTACTTC
TRBJ1-2,NA,TRBD1,TRBV25-1,CASSNTGGFGGYTF,TGTGCCAGCAGTAATACAGGGGGCTTTGGTGGCTACACCTTC
TRBJ2-2,NA,NA,TRBV19,CASSTTGTFNTGELFF,TGTGCCAGTAGCACCACCGGGACATTCAACACCGGGGAGCTGTTTTTT
TRBJ2-2,NA,TRBD2,TRBV7-3,CASSQTSGFGELFF,TGTGCCAGCAGCCAGACTAGCGGGTTCGGGGAGCTGTTTTTT
TRBJ1-2,NA,NA,TRBV4-3,CASSQSLRGYGYTF,TGCGCCAGCAGCCAGAGCCTACGGGGGTATGGCTACACCTTC
TRBJ1-3,NA,NA,TRBV9,CASSPKLSGNTIYF,TGTGCCAGCAGCCCTAAACTCTCTGGAAACACCATATATTTT
TRBJ1-1,once,NA,TRBV5-6,CASSLSVEAFF,TGTGCCAGCAGCTTATCGGTTGAAGCTTTCTTT
TRBJ2-3,NA,NA,TRBV19,CASRATQHTDTQYF,TGTGCCAGTAGAGCTACACAGCACACAGATACGCAGTATTTT
TRBJ2-3,NA,NA,TRBV4-3,CASSQKTTGPEGYTQYF,TGCGCCAGCAGCCAAAAGACTACAGGGCCGGAAGGCTATACGCAGTATTTT
TRBJ2-7,NA,TRBD1,TRBV7-9,CASSLSPDRDEQYF,TGTGCCAGCAGCTTGAGCCCCGACAGGGACGAGCAGTACTTC